Sequencing of this T cell receptor beta chain was carried out in a study of blood T cell repertoires in COVID-19. Overall study context: Sample material is recorded as cDNA or gDNA derived from T cells, B-cell-depleted T cells, or PBMCs.

Recruitment covered 20 to 25 US areas and drew participants whose ages spanned about 18 to 90 years. Assignments of participants to cohorts depended upon their own reported clinical history. Either two negative PCRs, clearance, or symptom resolution qualified Cohort 3 donors as recovered. Clones were sequenced by immunoSEQ multiplex PCR, and TCRdb holds only the in-frame ones, with some missing. This sample has 200,000 or so clones, with approximately 80% found just once. This CDR3 is 13 amino acids long. V was cut by 3 bases and J by 4 bases, with 9 bases left in between. Germline CDR1 LGHDT, CDR2 YNNKEL (reference sequence).

The material sequenced was PBMCs or T cells enriched from blood (not recorded which). The source of this sequence is a man aged 60 to 75 who had recovered from COVID-19. The J gene is TRBJ1-2, the V gene TRBV3-1 (or the pseudogene TRBV3-2), with D possibly TRBD1 on 6 matching bases. CDR3 bases: TGTGCCAGCAGCCACTCAGGGGTCTATGGCTACACCTTC. Translation gives CASSHSGVYGYTF.